The source of this T cell receptor beta chain is a study of T cells in Graves' hyperthyroidism and ophthalmopathy. The CDR3 runs 13 residues. The germline V gene encodes CDR1 LNHDA and CDR2 SQIVND (reference sequence). V lost 1 base and J lost 6, with 9 bases in between. Amplification of TCR beta CDR3 regions used RNA as the template. HTBI primers drove first-round RT-PCR of the TCR CDR3. TCRdb processed the multiplex PCR reads anew with MiXCR; each CDR3 protein has one entry. The data hold some 720,000 distinct CDR3 sequences, with 15% to 20% observed a single time. Study-wide results and limits: A 13 V-J model separated ophthalmopathy from stable hyperthyroidism. Ophthalmopathy was identified by the model a median about 6 months ahead of onset.

Turning to this clonotype: Antigen specificity is unknown.

An absence of ophthalmopathy progression within 18 months meant stable Graves' hyperthyroidism. The receptor was derived from a young man with Graves' hyperthyroidism. Sequencing was done on a sample of blood. V is TRBV19 and J is TRBJ1-2; tentatively, D is TRBD1 (5 bases). CDR3 sequence reads: CASSIAGPNGYTF. DNA of the CDR3: TGTGCCAGTAGTATAGCGGGGCCCAATGGCTACACCTTC.